The entry below describes one T cell receptor (beta chain). The antigen is not known. Germline V gene data show CDR1 as SGHRS and CDR2 as YFSETQ. The length of the CDR3 is 14 residues. The junction had 5 bases not matched to a gene; V was cut back by 4 bases and J by 3 bases. These data belong to a study of siplizumab effects on memory and regulatory T cells. Study-wide points: There appeared to be greater diversity in naive T cells than in memory cells, and naive T cells seemed major contributors to the alloresponse.

Per sample, the assay covered some 10^5 TCR templates. TCRdb's copy holds only in-frame clones and misses some; the assay was immunoSEQ multiplex PCR. The table includes over 70,000 clones, about 95% detected once. Sequencing input: CD8+ T cells sorted from blood. The rearrangement uses TRBV5-1 and TRBJ2-7; 9 nucleotides line up with TRBD1. The source of this sequence is a human donor in good health. The chain's CDR3 is CASSPRDRVYEQYF. CDR3 nucleotides: TGCGCCAGCAGCCCCCGGGACAGGGTCTACGAGCAGTACTTC.